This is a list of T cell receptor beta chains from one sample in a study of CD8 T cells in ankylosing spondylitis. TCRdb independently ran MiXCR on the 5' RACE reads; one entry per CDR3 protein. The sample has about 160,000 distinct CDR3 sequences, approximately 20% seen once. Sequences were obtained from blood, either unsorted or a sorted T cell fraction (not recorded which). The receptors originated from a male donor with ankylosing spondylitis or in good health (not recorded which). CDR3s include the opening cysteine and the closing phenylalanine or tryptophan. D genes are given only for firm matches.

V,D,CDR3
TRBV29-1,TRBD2,CSVLLAGGGEQFF
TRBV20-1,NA,CSARRDTKISGANVLTF
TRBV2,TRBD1,CASSSDRGQYNEQFF
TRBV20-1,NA,CSAPPLRTENIQYF
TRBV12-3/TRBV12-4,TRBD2,CASRSTSGRSADTQYF
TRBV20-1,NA,CSAAVGGTSQYF
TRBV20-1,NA,CSAILYGYTF
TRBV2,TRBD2,CASSESSGRALGTGELFF
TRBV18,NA,CASSYRTTGANVLTF
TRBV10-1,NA,CASSESGRPYGYTF
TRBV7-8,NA,CASRLGASNQPQHF
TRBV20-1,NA,CSATHPDNHNEQFF
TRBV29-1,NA,CSVAWQGQETQYF
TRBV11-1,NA,CASSLEGPGGNRVYGYTF
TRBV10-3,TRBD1,CAASGQGRDYGYTF
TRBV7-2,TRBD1,CASSGQGGTEAFF
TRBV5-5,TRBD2,CASSPLAGVGTQYF
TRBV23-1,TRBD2,CASRTPGLAGGTDTQYF
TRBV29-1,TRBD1,CSVVGGQIHTGELFF
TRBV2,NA,CASNFQAAAYNEQFF
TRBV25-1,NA,CASSDPSGRAYEQYF
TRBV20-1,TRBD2,CIPTSEVYEQYF
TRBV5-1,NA,CASSLGPPSGFSYEQYF
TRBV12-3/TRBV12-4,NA,CASSMVSGNTEAFF
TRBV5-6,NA,CASRFDTNTGELFF
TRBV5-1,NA,CASSGLNQETQYF
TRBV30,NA,CAWRTGTQGNSPLHF
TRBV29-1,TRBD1,CSDITGGYGYTF
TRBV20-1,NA,CSPTRPPDTQYF
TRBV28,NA,CASSLPGTVTYEQYF
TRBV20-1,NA,CSAYQGPGELFF
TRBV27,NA,CASSLSTAGDGYTF
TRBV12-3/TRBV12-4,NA,CASSLMHVPTEAFF
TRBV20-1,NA,CSARMNTEAFF
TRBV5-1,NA,CASHETGRSDTEAFF
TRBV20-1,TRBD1,CSARDRTGGDTEAFF
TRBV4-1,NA,CASSQERRGGGNTQYF
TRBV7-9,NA,CASNQGGASEKLFF
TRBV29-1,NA,CSVAAGFGNEQYF
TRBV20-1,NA,CSARRVGSYEQYF
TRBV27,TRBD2,CASSPGTSGSYEQYF
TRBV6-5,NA,CATRRGDEQYF
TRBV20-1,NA,CSGRQASGNTIYF
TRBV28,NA,CASSLLGVLRPDTIYF
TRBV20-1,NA,CSARDGSGRESYEQYF
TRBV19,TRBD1,CASSNPGQGAAEQYF
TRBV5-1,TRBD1,CASSYGTATEAFF
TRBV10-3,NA,CTISDRDFQYEQYF
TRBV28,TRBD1,CASSPPGQGAYTEAFF
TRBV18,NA,CASSPDYGTTGELFF
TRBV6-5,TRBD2,CASSEGLSGYEQYF
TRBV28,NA,CASSPSEQSYNEQFF